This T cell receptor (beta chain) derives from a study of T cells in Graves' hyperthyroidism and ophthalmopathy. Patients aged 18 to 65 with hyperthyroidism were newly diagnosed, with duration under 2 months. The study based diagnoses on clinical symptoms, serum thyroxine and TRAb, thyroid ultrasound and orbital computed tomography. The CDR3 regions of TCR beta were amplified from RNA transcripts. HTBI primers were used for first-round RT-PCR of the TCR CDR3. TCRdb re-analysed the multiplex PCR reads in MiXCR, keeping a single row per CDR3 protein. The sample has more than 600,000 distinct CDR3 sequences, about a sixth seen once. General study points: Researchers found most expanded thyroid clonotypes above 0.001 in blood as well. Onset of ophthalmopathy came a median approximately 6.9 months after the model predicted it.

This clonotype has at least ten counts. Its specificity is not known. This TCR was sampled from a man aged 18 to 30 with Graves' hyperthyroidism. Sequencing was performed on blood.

The CDR3 DNA follows: TGTGCCAGCAGTGAACAATACAGGAAAGAGACCCAGTACTTC. It specifies CASSEQYRKETQYF. The chain employs TRBV2 and TRBJ2-5; D is possibly TRBD1 (5 bases). CDR1 SNHLY and CDR2 FYNNEI come from the germline V gene. The CDR3 spans 14 residues. With 2 bases removed from V and 3 bases from J, the gap between germline ends came to 10 bases.